Listed below are T cell receptor beta chains from one sample, sequenced in a study of cytomegalovirus exposure and HLA in healthy donors. The repertoire was sequenced with immunoSEQ multiplex PCR; TCRdb's copy has only in-frame clones and lacks some. The repertoire includes about 160,000 clones, more than 75% of them detected once, and approximately 2% sits in the top ten. The sample taken for sequencing was PBMCs. These receptors were collected from a man aged 18 to 30 in good health and CMV-seropositive. Both conserved end residues are part of each CDR3. Each record gives: D gene, J gene, V gene, clone size, CDR3 DNA, CDR3 protein. A D gene is named only where the DNA matches it firmly. Clone size, where shown, is once, few, many, or a class for clones that have expanded.

D: NA
J: TRBJ1-1
V: TRBV5-1
size: NA
DNA: TGCGCCAGCAGCCAGACGGGACAGAACACTGAAGCTTTCTTT
CDR3: CASSQTGQNTEAFF

D: TRBD1
J: TRBJ1-5
V: TRBV11-2
size: NA
DNA: TGTGCCAGCAGCCTTTCCGGGACAGCCAATCAGCCCCAGCATTTT
CDR3: CASSLSGTANQPQHF

D: NA
J: TRBJ2-7
V: TRBV5-4
size: NA
DNA: TGTGCCAGCAGCTCCCAGTTCATGGGGCGCGAGCAGTACTTC
CDR3: CASSSQFMGREQYF

D: TRBD1
J: TRBJ1-1
V: TRBV19
size: NA
DNA: TGTGCCAGTAGAAACCGGGACAGGGGTATGAACACTGAAGCTTTCTTT
CDR3: CASRNRDRGMNTEAFF

D: NA
J: TRBJ1-1
V: TRBV15
size: NA
DNA: TGTGCCACCAGCAGAGGCCCACAGGAAAACACTGAAGCTTTCTTT
CDR3: CATSRGPQENTEAFF

D: TRBD1
J: TRBJ2-7
V: TRBV18
size: NA
DNA: TGTGCCAGCTCACCCGGGACAGGCTACGAGCAGTACTTC
CDR3: CASSPGTGYEQYF

D: NA
J: TRBJ2-7
V: TRBV10-2
size: NA
DNA: TGCGCCAGCAGTTCCGGGCAGGGGCCCTACGAGCAGTACTTC
CDR3: CASSSGQGPYEQYF

D: NA
J: TRBJ1-2
V: TRBV4-2
size: NA
DNA: TGTGCCAGCAGCCAAGATCATTCGGGGGGCGGAAGCTATGGCTACACCTTC
CDR3: CASSQDHSGGGSYGYTF

D: NA
J: TRBJ1-6
V: TRBV6-4
size: NA
DNA: TGTGCCAGCAGCGTCCCCACAGGGCTCACCCTCCACTTT
CDR3: CASSVPTGLTLHF

D: NA
J: TRBJ1-4
V: TRBV6-1
size: few
DNA: TGTGCCAGCACCCTCGGGGAAAAACTGTTTTTT
CDR3: CASTLGEKLFF

D: TRBD1
J: TRBJ1-1
V: TRBV30
size: NA
DNA: TGTGCCAGTAAGACAGGGGGTTGGACTGAAGCTTTCTTT
CDR3: CASKTGGWTEAFF

D: NA
J: TRBJ1-2
V: TRBV9
size: NA
DNA: TGTGCCAGCAGCGTAGAGGCAGGAACCCCCAACTATGGCTACACCTTC
CDR3: CASSVEAGTPNYGYTF

D: NA
J: TRBJ2-4
V: TRBV7-8
size: NA
DNA: TGTGCCAGCAGCTTAGGGCCCCCTTACAGGGTAGGCAAAAACATTCAGTACTTC
CDR3: CASSLGPPYRVGKNIQYF

D: NA
J: TRBJ2-2
V: TRBV6-4
size: NA
DNA: TGTGCCAGCCAGGGGACGAACACCGGGGAGCTGTTTTTT
CDR3: CASQGTNTGELFF

D: NA
J: TRBJ2-5
V: TRBV5-4
size: NA
DNA: TGTGCCAGCAGCTTGGGAACCACTCAAGAGACCCAGTACTTC
CDR3: CASSLGTTQETQYF

D: NA
J: TRBJ2-7
V: TRBV27
size: NA
DNA: TGTGCCAGCAGTCGCCGCTGGGCCGACGAGCAGTACTTC
CDR3: CASSRRWADEQYF

D: TRBD1
J: TRBJ2-5
V: TRBV30
size: NA
DNA: TGTGCCTGGACCCGGGCAGGGGGCAACCAAGAGACCCAGTACTTC
CDR3: CAWTRAGGNQETQYF

D: NA
J: TRBJ2-6
V: TRBV5-4
size: NA
DNA: TGTGCCAGCAGCTCAGGGGTCGGGGCCAACGTCCTGACTTTC
CDR3: CASSSGVGANVLTF

D: NA
J: TRBJ2-2
V: TRBV6-5
size: NA
DNA: TGTGCCAGCAGGCCGGGGATTAACACCGGGGAGCTGTTTTTT
CDR3: CASRPGINTGELFF

D: TRBD1
J: TRBJ1-2
V: TRBV5-1
size: NA
DNA: TGCGCCAGCAGCCAGACAGGGGGGAACTATGGCTACACCTTC
CDR3: CASSQTGGNYGYTF

D: NA
J: TRBJ1-4
V: TRBV7-3
size: NA
DNA: TGTGCCAGCAGTATTTTCCATTTGCGGGATGAAAAACTGTTTTTT
CDR3: CASSIFHLRDEKLFF

D: TRBD1
J: TRBJ1-2
V: TRBV7-9
size: NA
DNA: TGTGCCAGCAGTACACAGGGACAGTTGGGAACTAACTATGGCTACACCTTC
CDR3: CASSTQGQLGTNYGYTF

D: TRBD1
J: TRBJ1-2
V: TRBV11-2
size: NA
DNA: TGTGCCAGCAGACCGGACAGGGTGAACTATGGCTACACCTTC
CDR3: CASRPDRVNYGYTF

D: NA
J: TRBJ2-2
V: TRBV19
size: NA
DNA: TGTGCCAGTAGTATCACAGCCTCCCCTTTAAACACCGGGGAGCTGTTTTTT
CDR3: CASSITASPLNTGELFF

D: NA
J: TRBJ1-1
V: TRBV15
size: NA
DNA: TGTGCCACCAGCAGAGATCTTCGTCAGACTGAAGCTTTCTTT
CDR3: CATSRDLRQTEAFF

D: TRBD2
J: TRBJ2-3
V: TRBV5-4
size: NA
DNA: TGTGCCAGCAGCTTCGGTCTAGCGGGGACCGGGGATACGCAGTATTTT
CDR3: CASSFGLAGTGDTQYF

D: TRBD1
J: TRBJ2-7
V: TRBV27
size: NA
DNA: TGTGCCAGCAGTGGGACAGCCTACGAGCAGTACTTC
CDR3: CASSGTAYEQYF

D: TRBD1
J: TRBJ2-1
V: TRBV29-1
size: NA
DNA: TGCAGCGTAGGACAGGCCAATGAGCAGTTCTTC
CDR3: CSVGQANEQFF

D: NA
J: TRBJ1-2
V: TRBV6-6
size: once
DNA: TGTGCCAGCAGTTACTCCGGGCCTCAGGGTGGCTACACCTTC
CDR3: CASSYSGPQGGYTF

D: TRBD2
J: TRBJ2-3
V: TRBV29-1
size: NA
DNA: TGCAGCGTTGAAAGTGCGGGGGGGCGTACGCAGTATTTT
CDR3: CSVESAGGRTQYF

D: NA
J: TRBJ2-2
V: TRBV7-2
size: NA
DNA: TGTGCCAGCAGCTTCCCTCGGACCGGGGAGCTGTTTTTT
CDR3: CASSFPRTGELFF

D: TRBD2
J: TRBJ2-2
V: TRBV9
size: NA
DNA: TGTGCCAGCAGCGTAGGGATAGCGGGGGTGCGGGGAACCGGGGAGCTGTTTTTT
CDR3: CASSVGIAGVRGTGELFF

D: NA
J: TRBJ1-1
V: TRBV19
size: once
DNA: TGTGCCAGTAGTATGACCCCGGGAGCAGAAGCTTTCTTT
CDR3: CASSMTPGAEAFF

D: NA
J: TRBJ2-2
V: TRBV5-1
size: NA
DNA: TGCGCCAGCAGCTTGCTACAGGTGAACACCGGGGAGCTGTTTTTT
CDR3: CASSLLQVNTGELFF

D: NA
J: TRBJ2-2
V: TRBV7-2
size: NA
DNA: TGTGCCAGCAGCTACAGGGTGGTCGGCGGGGAGCTGTTTTTT
CDR3: CASSYRVVGGELFF

D: NA
J: TRBJ2-5
V: TRBV4-3
size: NA
DNA: TGCGCCAGCAGCCAAGATCTTCGTTCAGGCGAGACCCAGTACTTC
CDR3: CASSQDLRSGETQYF

D: NA
J: TRBJ2-6
V: TRBV5-6
size: NA
DNA: TGTGCCAGCAGCTTGCTTCCAGGCAGCTCTGGGGCCAACGTCCTGACTTTC
CDR3: CASSLLPGSSGANVLTF

D: NA
J: TRBJ2-6
V: TRBV7-2
size: NA
DNA: TGTGCCAGCAGCTTCCTGGGACTCTCTGGGGCCAACGGCCTGACTTTC
CDR3: CASSFLGLSGANGLTF

D: NA
J: TRBJ1-4
V: TRBV5-5
size: few
DNA: TGTGCCAGCAGCTTGGGTCAGGGTGCGAGTAATGAAAAACTGTTTTTT
CDR3: CASSLGQGASNEKLFF

D: NA
J: TRBJ2-1
V: TRBV6-6
size: once
DNA: TGTGCCAGCAGCCCCGAGAGGGGGAAGTCCTACAATGAGCAGTTCTTC
CDR3: CASSPERGKSYNEQFF

D: TRBD1
J: TRBJ2-7
V: TRBV7-6
size: NA
DNA: TGTGCCAGCAGCTTAAATCAGGACAGGTCCTACGAGCAGTACTTC
CDR3: CASSLNQDRSYEQYF

D: TRBD2
J: TRBJ2-7
V: TRBV5-1
size: few
DNA: TGCGCCAGCAGCTCTTGGACTAGCCCGGCCTACGAGCAGTACTTC
CDR3: CASSSWTSPAYEQYF

D: NA
J: TRBJ1-2
V: TRBV7-2
size: NA
DNA: TGTGCCAGCAGCCCGCTACAGGGCTATGGCTACACCTTC
CDR3: CASSPLQGYGYTF

D: NA
J: TRBJ1-1
V: TRBV19
size: NA
DNA: TGTGCCAGTAGTATGGCCGGGCGGGTTGACACTGAAGCTTTCTTT
CDR3: CASSMAGRVDTEAFF

D: TRBD1
J: TRBJ2-6
V: TRBV7-2
size: NA
DNA: TGTGCCAGCAGCTTGTCGGGGACAGTTTCCTCTGGGGCCAACGTCCTGACTTTC
CDR3: CASSLSGTVSSGANVLTF

D: NA
J: TRBJ2-7
V: TRBV4-3
size: NA
DNA: TGCGCCAGCAGCCAAGAACGGCAGGAAGTCTACGAGCAGTACTTC
CDR3: CASSQERQEVYEQYF

D: TRBD2
J: TRBJ2-2
V: TRBV5-1
size: once
DNA: TGCGCCAGCAGCAACCCCGCGGGGGGGCGACCCGGGGAGCTGTTTTTT
CDR3: CASSNPAGGRPGELFF

D: NA
J: TRBJ1-2
V: TRBV5-1
size: NA
DNA: TGCGCCAGCAGCTTGGCCGGAGACTATGGCTACACCTTC
CDR3: CASSLAGDYGYTF

D: NA
J: TRBJ2-2
V: TRBV7-2
size: NA
DNA: TGTGCCAGCAGCTTAGTCGGCGGAAACACCGGGGAGCTGTTTTTT
CDR3: CASSLVGGNTGELFF

D: NA
J: TRBJ1-2
V: TRBV5-4
size: NA
DNA: TGTGCCAGCAGCTTGTTCCAGGGTACCTATGGCTACACCTTC
CDR3: CASSLFQGTYGYTF

D: TRBD2
J: TRBJ2-3
V: TRBV2
size: few
DNA: TGTGCCAGCAGTGAAGTAGCGACTAGCGGGGGAGCTAGCACAGATACGCAGTATTTT
CDR3: CASSEVATSGGASTDTQYF

D: NA
J: TRBJ2-5
V: TRBV7-6
size: NA
DNA: TGTGCCAGCAGCTTAGCTGGGGACTCCTCCGATCGGGAGACCCAGTACTTC
CDR3: CASSLAGDSSDRETQYF

D: TRBD1
J: TRBJ1-2
V: TRBV7-6
size: few
DNA: TGTGCCAGCAGCTTGGAATGGGACAGACCCACCTTC
CDR3: CASSLEWDRPTF